The 5 T cell receptor beta chains listed next were all sequenced from one sample in a study of T cell repertoires in cytomegalovirus infection. For these TCRs, the target antigens are not known. Each CDR3 protein gets one entry after TCRdb re-called the reads with MiXCR. The sample records around 200,000 distinct CDR3 sequences, roughly 34% being singletons. The sequencing used CD8+ T cells from cultured PBMCs, collected from culture after CMV antigen stimulation. The origin of the receptors is a human donor in good health (CMV status not recorded). Some clones in this sample may be carry-over from other donors' samples.

The chain is built from TRBV6-5 and TRBJ1-6; no clear D gene. The V gene lost 7 bases and the J gene lost 9 bases, with 19 bases spanning the gap. Germline V gene sequence: CDR1 MNHEY, CDR2 SVGAGI. The CDR3 runs 15 residues. The CDR3 is CASTDEADRSSPLHF. CDR3 sequence (DNA): TGTGCCAGCACCGACGAGGCCGACCGAAGTTCACCCCTCCACTTT.

V and J are TRBV7-9 and TRBJ2-7; D unresolved. Trimming removed 2 bases at V and 2 bases at J, with 4 bases between. The CDR3 is made up of 12 amino acids. Germline V gene data show CDR1 as SEHNR and CDR2 as FQNEAQ (reference sequence). The CDR3 spells CASSLNPYEQYF. DNA for the CDR3: TGTGCCAGCAGCTTAAACCCCTACGAGCAGTACTTC.

CDR3 DNA: TGCAGTCCGGCTGGGGAGACCCAGTACTTC. It is translated as CSPAGETQYF. The genes are TRBV20-1 and TRBJ2-5; D is unresolved. The CDR3 is 10 residues long. The V end lost 8 bases, the J end lost 5 bases, and 9 bases lay between the germline ends. Germline lookup yields CDR1 DFQATT and CDR2 SNEGSKA (reference sequence).

V usage is TRBV27 and J usage is TRBJ2-7; possibly TRBD1 for D (5 bases). The V gene lost 5 bases and the J gene lost 0 bases, with 14 bases spanning the gap. CDR1 and CDR2 (germline): MNHEY, SMNVEV (reference sequence). This CDR3 comprises 15 residues. The CDR3 DNA sequence: TGTGCCAGCAGTGGCAGACAGTGGGGCTCCTACGAGCAGTACTTC. It yields the protein CASSGRQWGSYEQYF.

In its sample, this clonotype was seen a few times. The genes are TRBV7-2 and TRBJ2-1, with a possible D match to TRBD2 (5 bases). CDR1 is SGHTA and CDR2 is FQGNSA in the germline V gene. V gave up 7 bases and J gave up 9 bases, with 13 bases separating them. The CDR3 runs 12 residues. DNA for the CDR3: TGTGCCAGCACCCGGGGTGCGAGTGAGCAGTTCTTC. Protein sequence: CASTRGASEQFF.